This paragraph reports one TCR beta chain. Antigen unknown. The repertoire was sequenced with immunoSEQ multiplex PCR; TCRdb's copy has only in-frame clones and lacks some. The sample shows tens of thousands of clones, 85% to 95% of them seen only once. The data originate from a study of graft-versus-host responses after intestinal transplantation. Study overall: Multivisceral, liver-intestinal, or isolated intestinal transplants were given to recipients. Tacrolimus plus steroids were given to all recipients for roughly three years, preceded by anti-thymocyte globulin induction.

Study outcomes and limitations: Peak circulating GvH clone levels were associated with early post-transplant HvG declines. Ileal or blood samples showed some GvH clones first, and such clones were also found in recipient marrow.

V lost 2 bases and J lost 0, with 11 bases in between. Germline CDR1 is LGHNA and CDR2 is YNFKEQ. The CDR3 contains 15 residues. This clonotype originated in a human donor who was the organ donor for an intestinal transplant. The input for sequencing was unstimulated CD8+ T cells sorted from spleen or lymph node cells, taken before transplant. The V and J genes are TRBV4-2 and TRBJ2-7; TRBD1 might be the D (6 bases). Here the CDR3 reads CASSQFQGFSYEQYF. For the CDR3, the DNA is TGTGCCAGCAGCCAATTTCAGGGGTTCTCCTACGAGCAGTACTTC.